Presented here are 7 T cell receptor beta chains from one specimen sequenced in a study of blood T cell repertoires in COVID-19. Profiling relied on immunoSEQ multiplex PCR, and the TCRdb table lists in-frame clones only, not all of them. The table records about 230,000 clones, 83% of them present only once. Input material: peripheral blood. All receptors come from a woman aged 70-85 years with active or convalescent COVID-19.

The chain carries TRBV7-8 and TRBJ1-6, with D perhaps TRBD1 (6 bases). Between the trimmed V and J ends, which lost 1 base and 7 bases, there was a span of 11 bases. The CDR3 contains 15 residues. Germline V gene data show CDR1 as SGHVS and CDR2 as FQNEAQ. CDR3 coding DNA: TGTGCCAGCAGCTTAGGACAGGATTCGAATTCACCCCTCCACTTT. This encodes CASSLGQDSNSPLHF.

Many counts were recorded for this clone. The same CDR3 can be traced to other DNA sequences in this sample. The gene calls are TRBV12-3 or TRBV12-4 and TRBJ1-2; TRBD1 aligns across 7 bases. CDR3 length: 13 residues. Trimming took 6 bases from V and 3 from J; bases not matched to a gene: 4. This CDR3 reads CASSTGTDYGYTF. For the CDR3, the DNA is TGTGCCAGCAGCACGGGGACAGACTATGGCTACACCTTC.

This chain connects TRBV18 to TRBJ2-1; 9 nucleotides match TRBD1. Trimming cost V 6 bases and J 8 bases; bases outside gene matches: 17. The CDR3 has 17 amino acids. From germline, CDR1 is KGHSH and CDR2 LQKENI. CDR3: CASSPVLGTGKNHEQFF. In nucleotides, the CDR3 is TGTGCCAGCTCGCCCGTGCTGGGGACAGGGAAAAATCATGAGCAGTTCTTC.

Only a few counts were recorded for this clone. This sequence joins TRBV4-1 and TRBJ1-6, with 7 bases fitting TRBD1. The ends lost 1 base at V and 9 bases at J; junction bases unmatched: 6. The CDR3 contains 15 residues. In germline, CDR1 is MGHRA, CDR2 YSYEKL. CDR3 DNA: TGCGCCAGCAGCCAAGGCCAGGGGGTCGGTTCACCCCTCCACTTT. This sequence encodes CASSQGQGVGSPLHF.

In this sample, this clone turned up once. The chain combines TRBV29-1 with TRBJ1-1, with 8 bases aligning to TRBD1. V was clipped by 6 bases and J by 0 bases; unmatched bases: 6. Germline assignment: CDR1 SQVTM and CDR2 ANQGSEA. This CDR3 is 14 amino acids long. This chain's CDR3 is CSVRRGQVNTEAFF. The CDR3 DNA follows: TGCAGCGTGCGCAGGGGGCAGGTGAACACTGAAGCTTTCTTT.

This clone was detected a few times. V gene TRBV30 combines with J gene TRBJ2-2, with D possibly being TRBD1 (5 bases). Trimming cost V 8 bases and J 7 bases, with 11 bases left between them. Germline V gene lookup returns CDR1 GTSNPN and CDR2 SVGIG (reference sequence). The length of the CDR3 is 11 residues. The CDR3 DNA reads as TGTGCCGGCAGGGTGGGCGGGGAGCTGTTTTTT. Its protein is CAGRVGGELFF.

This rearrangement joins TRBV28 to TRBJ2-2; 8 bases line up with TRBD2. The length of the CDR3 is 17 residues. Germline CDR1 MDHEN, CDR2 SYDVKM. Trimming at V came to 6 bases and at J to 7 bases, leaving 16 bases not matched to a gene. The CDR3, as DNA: TGTGCCAGCAGCTTCAGACTAACCCGGGAGGGCCACGGGGAGCTGTTTTTT. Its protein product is CASSFRLTREGHGELFF.